This T cell receptor (beta chain) came from a study of blood T cell repertoires in COVID-19. Turning to the study itself: Collection of acute and convalescent COVID-19 samples took place in the United States, Italy and Spain. From T cells, B-cell-depleted T cells, or PBMCs came the material, which was cDNA or gDNA.

This CDR3 has 14 amino acids. With 5 bases removed from V and 5 bases from J, the gap between germline ends came to 15 bases. Germline CDR1 and CDR2: SGHTA and FQGTGA. Per the original methods: Amplifying reference gene primers gave estimates of nucleated cell counts. Here immunoSEQ multiplex PCR was the method, and the copy in TCRdb shows in-frame clones only, minus some. For V, J and clone size, that table is used; D and trimming come from the DNA. The sample shows approximately 500,000 clones, 80% to 90% of them seen only once. The clonotype originates from a human donor in a cohort sampled during active COVID-19. The sample taken for sequencing was peripheral blood. J is TRBJ2-5 and V is TRBV7-3; D gene ambiguous. The chain's CDR3 is CASSPAFSSETQYF. The CDR3 nucleotides are TGTGCCAGCAGCCCCGCCTTCTCGAGTGAGACCCAGTACTTC.